This T cell receptor beta chain was recorded in a study of OX40 agonist ivuxolimab in advanced cancers. Study in general: Given to patients was ivuxolimab, an agonistic anti-OX40 (CD134) antibody. The study enrolled dose-escalation patients with hepatocellular carcinoma, melanoma, renal cell or head and neck cancer. Study results and caveats: Partly responding patients at 0.1-3.0 mg/kg showed some of the smallest clonal expansion. The mean number of expanded clones was higher in CD8+ T cells than in CD4+.

On this clone: Its antigen is not identified.

CDR3 length equals 13 residues. Per germline, CDR1 SNHLY and CDR2 FYNNEI. V lost 7 bases and J 4 bases, leaving 14 bases between the germline ends. Libraries were prepared by immunoSEQ multiplex PCR; TCRdb keeps only in-frame clonotypes and omits some of them. The data hold tens of thousands of clones, with around 93% observed a single time. This clonotype was obtained from an adult with an advanced solid tumor such as melanoma, head and neck, liver or kidney cancer. This sequence joins TRBV2 and TRBJ2-7, with D unresolved. The sequencing here drew on CD4+ or CD8+ T cells sorted from blood, taken in a trial of the OX40 agonist ivuxolimab. The CDR3 DNA reads as TGTGCCAGCATCAGTGCTCCTTTTTACGAGCAGTACTTC. Translation gives CASISAPFYEQYF. The full variable domain, with the rest looked up from reference TRBV2 and TRBJ2-7, is EPEVTQTPSHQVTQMGQEVILRCVPISNHLYFYWYRQILGQKVEFLVSFYNNEISEKSEIFDDQFSVERPDGSNFTLKIRSTKLEDSAMYFCASISAPFYEQYFGPGTRLTVT.